Following are 25 T cell receptor beta chains from one sample sequenced in a study of T cells after yellow fever vaccination. Each CDR3 protein gets one entry after TCRdb re-called the 5' RACE reads with MiXCR. The table has over 120,000 distinct CDR3 sequences, roughly 6.7% seen once. The material sequenced was CD4+ T cells sorted from PBMCs, taken 10 days after the yellow fever booster vaccination. All receptors come from a man aged 30 to 45 who received the YFV17D yellow fever vaccine.

Ten or more counts support this clonotype. The rearrangement uses TRBV5-5 and TRBJ2-5; 12 bases map to TRBD2. V was clipped by 4 bases and J by 7 bases; unmatched bases: 11. In germline, CDR1 is SGHKS, CDR2 YYEKEE (reference sequence). This CDR3 has 16 residues. The CDR3 DNA reads as TGTGCCAGCAGCGCGGGCCTGACTAGCGGGAGTGGGACCCAGTACTTC. Protein product: CASSAGLTSGSGTQYF. The complete variable domain, with remaining parts taken from reference TRBV5-5 and TRBJ2-5, reads DAGVTQSPTHLIKTRGQQVTLRCSPISGHKSVSWYQQVLGQGPQFIFQYYEKEERGRGNFPDRFSARQFPNYSSELNVNALLLGDSALYLCASSAGLTSGSGTQYFGPGTRLLVL.

This clonotype has at least ten counts. The J gene is TRBJ2-7, the V gene TRBV18, with D perhaps matching TRBD1 (5 bases). CDR3 length equals 14 residues. Trimming removed 3 bases at V and 2 bases at J, with 11 bases between. Germline V lookup: CDR1 KGHSH, CDR2 LQKENI. The CDR3 DNA follows: TGTGCCAGCTCACCTCCCTCCAGGGCCTACGAGCAGTACTTC. It encodes CASSPPSRAYEQYF.

This clonotype was picked up many times. The V and J genes are TRBV6-1 and TRBJ2-3, with D maybe TRBD1 (6 bases). Germline V CDR1 and CDR2: MNHNS, SASEGT. The CDR3 loop spans 14 amino acids. The V end lost 6 bases, the J end lost 1 base, and 11 bases lay between the germline ends. CDR3 sequence (DNA): TGTGCCAGCAGCGCAGGGGTCGGCACAGATACGCAGTATTTT. Translated, it gives CASSAGVGTDTQYF.

This clonotype was seen a handful of times. V is TRBV11-2 and J is TRBJ2-6; 7 positions agree with TRBD1. The germline gives CDR1 SGHAT, CDR2 FQNNGV. The CDR3 extends over 18 amino acids. With 3 bases clipped from V and 0 bases from J, the junction kept 8 bases outside the gene matches. CDR3 DNA: TGTGCCAGCAGCTTCACCGGGACAGTAAACTCTGGGGCCAACGTCCTGACTTTC. Translating gives CASSFTGTVNSGANVLTF.

This clonotype showed up many times. The chain couples TRBV5-1 to TRBJ2-7; D gene ambiguous. Germline assignment: CDR1 SGHRS and CDR2 YFSETQ. With 4 bases removed from V and 4 bases from J, the gap between germline ends came to 6 bases. The CDR3 has 11 residues. The CDR3, as DNA: TGCGCCAGCAGCCGCCATTACGAGCAGTACTTC. It codes for CASSRHYEQYF.

This clonotype was counted ten times or more. This chain connects TRBV12-3 or TRBV12-4 to TRBJ2-7; a possible D gene is TRBD1 (6 bases). Trimming left V 1 base short and J 2 bases short, with 12 bases between. This CDR3 spans 15 amino acids. The DNA of the CDR3 is TGTGCCAGCAGTTTAGAACAGGGCATGACCTACGAGCAGTACTTC. Translating gives CASSLEQGMTYEQYF.

This clonotype was counted many times. The J gene is TRBJ1-3, the V gene TRBV12-3 or TRBV12-4, with 7 bases aligning to TRBD1. The length of the CDR3 is 14 residues. Unmatched junction bases numbered 6, after V lost 6 bases and J lost 4 bases. CDR3 nucleotide sequence: TGTGCCAGCAGCCCGGGGACAGTAGGAAACACCATATATTTT. Amino acid sequence: CASSPGTVGNTIYF.

This clonotype was counted a few times. The V call is TRBV18, the J call TRBJ2-1, with D unresolved. Trimming removed 3 bases from V and 9 bases from J, with 12 bases in between. This CDR3 is built from 13 residues. Per the germline V gene, CDR1 is KGHSH and CDR2 is LQKENI. DNA of the CDR3: TGTGCCAGCTCACCGCACCCGGCGATTGAGCAGTTCTTC. Translated, it gives CASSPHPAIEQFF.

There are many counts of this clonotype. At one end the junction does not follow the germline gene, possibly because of a read error. J is TRBJ2-2 and V is TRBV20-1, with TRBD2 as a possible D gene (5 bases). The CDR3 contains 13 residues. The germline V gene encodes CDR1 DFQATT and CDR2 SNEGSKA (reference sequence). This chain's CDR3 is CSANSAKTGELFF. The CDR3 DNA reads as TGCAGTGCTAATAGCGCGAAGACCGGGGAGCTGTTTTTT.

This clonotype was detected ten times or more. The chain combines TRBV6-2 or TRBV6-3 with TRBJ2-1, with TRBD2 identical over 8 bases. Germline V lookup: CDR1 MNHEY, CDR2 SVGEGT. V was clipped by 0 bases and J by 8 bases; unmatched bases: 6. The CDR3 is 15 residues long. Here the CDR3 reads CASSYSAAGVDEQFF. Written as DNA, the CDR3 is TGTGCCAGCAGTTACTCGGCAGCGGGAGTGGATGAGCAGTTCTTC.

Notes on this clonotype: Just one base apart from a much larger clone, this may be a read error. The chain joins TRBV5-5 to TRBJ2-2; no clear D gene. CDR1 SGHKS and CDR2 YYEKEE come from the germline V gene (reference sequence). CDR3 length equals 15 residues. The CDR3 is CTSSSPHKGTGELFF. CDR3 DNA: TGTACCAGCAGCTCGCCCCATAAGGGCACCGGGGAGCTGTTTTTT.

There are many counts of this clonotype. CDR3 loop: CASSSGTSGKETQYF. DNA of the CDR3: TGTGCCAGCAGCTCCGGGACTAGCGGGAAAGAGACCCAGTACTTC. The rearrangement joins TRBV27 to TRBJ2-5, with 13 positions matching TRBD2. This CDR3 contains 15 residues. CDR1 is MNHEY, CDR2 SMNVEV, per germline (reference sequence). V was pared by 6 bases and J by 3 bases, with 4 bases of the junction left unmatched.

This clonotype was recorded at least ten times. The chain links TRBV24-1 to TRBJ1-2; D unclear. The V end was cut by 4 bases, the J end by 1 base, with 9 bases between. There are 14 residues in the CDR3. Germline V gene data show CDR1 as KGHDR and CDR2 as SFDVKD. CDR3 in DNA: TGTGCCACCAGTGACCCTACAGTTAACTATGGCTACACCTTC. Its protein product is CATSDPTVNYGYTF.

DNA for the CDR3: TGCGCCAGCAGAGGACGCACCGGGACAGGGGGCCGGAACACTGAAGCTTTCTTT. Protein: CASRGRTGTGGRNTEAFF. The rearrangement joins TRBV5-1 to TRBJ1-1; TRBD1 aligns across 12 bases. This CDR3 region has 18 residues. J was trimmed by 1 base and V by 5 bases; bases with no gene match: 12. Germline values: CDR1 SGHRS, CDR2 YFSETQ.

As for this clonotype: This sequence may be a read error, since a much larger clone differs from it by one base. V usage is TRBV12-3 or TRBV12-4 and J usage is TRBJ1-3; D gene unclear. CDR3 length: 13 amino acids. Here the CDR3 reads CACSLWAGNTIYF. The CDR3 DNA follows: TGTGCCTGCAGTTTGTGGGCCGGAAACACCATATATTTT.

The chain links TRBV10-3 to TRBJ1-1, with TRBD1 as a possible D gene (5 bases). Trimming removed 5 bases at V and 6 bases at J, with 13 bases between. Germline-derived CDR1 and CDR2 are ENHRY and SYGVKD. CDR3 length: 13 amino acids. CDR3 sequence: CAISKVGQSEAFF. The DNA for the CDR3 is TGTGCCATCAGTAAAGTTGGACAATCTGAAGCTTTCTTT.

This clonotype showed up many times. The chain employs TRBV7-2 and TRBJ2-1; D possibly matches TRBD1 or TRBD2 (5 bases each). The CDR3 sequence is 17 residues long. The V end lost 1 base, the J end lost 6 bases, and 19 bases lay between the germline ends. Per germline, CDR1 SGHTA and CDR2 FQGNSA. The CDR3 sequence is CASSLGRWGTPSNEQFF. CDR3 nucleotide sequence: TGTGCCAGCAGCTTAGGAAGATGGGGGACCCCTTCCAATGAGCAGTTCTTC.

Many counts were recorded for this clonotype. V gene TRBV18 combines with J gene TRBJ1-1; weak D call: TRBD1 (5 bases). Germline CDR1 and CDR2: KGHSH and LQKENI. This CDR3 has 12 residues. V lost 3 bases and J 3 bases, leaving 5 bases between the germline ends. The CDR3 protein is CASSPRDTEAFF. As DNA, the CDR3 is TGTGCCAGCTCACCCAGGGACACTGAAGCTTTCTTT.

This chain uses TRBV28 with TRBJ1-1; no reliable D call. CDR3 length equals 14 residues. Germline V CDR1 and CDR2: MDHEN, SYDVKM. Trimming pared 6 bases from V and 1 base from J, leaving 12 bases between. CDR3 in amino acids: CASRRAPRNTEAFF. In nucleotides, the CDR3 is TGTGCCAGCAGACGCGCACCCAGGAACACTGAAGCTTTCTTT.

This clonotype has ten or more counts. J is TRBJ1-2 and V is TRBV6-1; D remains unclear. The CDR3 is 13 residues long. Between the trimmed V and J ends, which lost 2 bases and 8 bases, there was a span of 12 bases. Germline V gene sequence: CDR1 MNHNS, CDR2 SASEGT. The CDR3 bases are TGTGCCAGCAGTGAACGCCGGAGTGGGGGCTACACCTTC. This codes for CASSERRSGGYTF.

This clonotype was seen at least ten times. The chain recombines TRBV20-1 with TRBJ2-3; no reliable D call. CDR3 length equals 13 residues. Germline V lookup: CDR1 DFQATT, CDR2 SNEGSKA (reference sequence). V was cut by 1 base and J by 3 bases, with 8 bases left in between. The CDR3 loop is CSARASTTDTQYF. The CDR3 nucleotides read TGCAGTGCTAGAGCGTCGACGACAGATACGCAGTATTTT.

The rearrangement uses TRBV23-1 and TRBJ2-7, with a tentative D call TRBD1 (5 bases). TRBV23-1 is an ORF, and what it does is uncertain. The length of the CDR3 is 14 residues. Trimming stripped 1 base from V and 3 bases from J, with 10 bases between. The CDR3 here is CASSQLGQHYEQYF. For the CDR3, the DNA is TGCGCCAGCAGTCAATTAGGACAACACTACGAGCAGTACTTC.

Worth noting for this clonotype: With a much larger clone just one base away, this may be a read error. The genes are TRBV29-1 and TRBJ2-7; 10 bases are a match to TRBD1. This CDR3 contains 13 residues. J lost 5 bases, V lost 3 bases, and 4 bases had no gene match. Germline CDR1 and CDR2: SQVTM and ANQGSEA. The CDR3 sequence is CSVEGQGIHEQYF. CDR3 bases: TGCAGCGTTGAGGGACAGGGGATTCACGAGCAGTACTTC.

The chain uses TRBV12-3 or TRBV12-4 and TRBJ2-6; the D gene is possibly TRBD1 (5 bases). This CDR3 region has 15 residues. V was cut by 2 bases and J by 2 bases, with 7 bases left in between. CDR3 loop: CASSLQGTGANVLTF. For the CDR3, the DNA is TGTGCCAGCAGTTTACAGGGTACTGGGGCCAACGTCCTGACTTTC.

The count of this clonotype is one. The chain employs TRBV10-3 and TRBJ2-5; D remains unclear. The CDR3 consists of 16 residues. In germline, CDR1 is ENHRY, CDR2 SYGVKD. V was trimmed by 3 bases and J by 4 bases, leaving 18 bases between them. CDR3 sequence: CAISESRYIGPETQYF. In DNA, the CDR3 is TGTGCCATCAGTGAAAGTCGGTACATCGGTCCAGAGACCCAGTACTTC.